These T cell receptor beta chains were read from a single sample in a study of T cell changes during pregnancy in multiple sclerosis. Measured with immunoSEQ multiplex PCR; TCRdb has only the in-frame clones, and not every one. Of roughly 52,000 clones listed, 94% are singletons. Source: CD8+ T cells from peripheral blood mononuclear cells, taken before pregnancy. The receptors come from a female donor with multiple sclerosis, enrolled in a pregnancy study. The CDR3 runs from the conserved cysteine through the conserved F or W. Each record gives: V gene, J gene, clone size, D gene, CDR3 length, CDR3 protein, CDR3 DNA. D genes are given only for firm matches. Some rows mark clone size as missing; the rest say once, few, many or name a class of expanded clone.

TRBV19	TRBJ2-7	.	.	13	CASSLGLPYEQYF	TGTGCCAGTAGTCTAGGACTCCCCTACGAGCAGTACTTC
TRBV27	TRBJ2-7	.	TRBD2	12	CASSGLANEQYF	TGTGCCAGCAGTGGACTAGCTAACGAGCAGTACTTC
TRBV6-5	TRBJ2-2	.	TRBD1	16	CASSYGDRVDTGELFF	TGTGCCAGCAGTTACGGGGACAGGGTGGACACCGGGGAGCTGTTTTTT
TRBV6-5	TRBJ1-1	.	.	13	CASSEVGWTEAFF	TGTGCCAGCAGTGAGGTTGGATGGACTGAAGCTTTCTTT
TRBV9	TRBJ2-3	.	TRBD2	15	CASSVSGRGTDTQYF	TGTGCCAGCAGCGTAAGCGGGAGGGGCACAGATACGCAGTATTTT
TRBV4-1	TRBJ2-3	once	.	17	CASSQVLAGPSTDTQYF	TGCGCCAGCAGCCAAGTTCTCGCGGGCCCTAGCACAGATACGCAGTATTTT
TRBV13	TRBJ2-7	.	TRBD1	14	CASSLSDRGQEQYF	TGTGCCAGCAGCTTGTCCGACAGGGGCCAGGAGCAGTACTTC
TRBV27	TRBJ2-2	.	.	16	CASSLDFDGSTGELFF	TGTGCCAGCAGTTTAGATTTTGACGGGAGTACCGGGGAGCTGTTTTTT
TRBV4-3	TRBJ2-7	once	TRBD1	15	CASSQEWDRGSEQYF	TGCGCCAGCAGCCAAGAATGGGACAGGGGCTCCGAGCAGTACTTC
TRBV9	TRBJ1-1	.	.	14	CASSEGGRGPEAFF	TGTGCCAGCAGCGAGGGGGGGCGGGGCCCTGAAGCTTTCTTT
TRBV4-1	TRBJ2-1	once	TRBD1	17	CASSHPRGGQGPHEQFF	TGCGCCAGCAGCCATCCCAGGGGGGGACAGGGTCCTCATGAGCAGTTCTTC
TRBV27	TRBJ2-3	.	.	14	CASSSRDTTDTQYF	TGTGCCAGCAGTTCCCGGGACACCACAGATACGCAGTATTTT
TRBV6-6	TRBJ2-7	few	TRBD1	13	CASKQDRVYEQYF	TGTGCCAGCAAACAGGACAGGGTCTACGAGCAGTACTTC
TRBV30	TRBJ1-1	.	.	13	CAWSTGMNTEAFF	TGTGCCTGGAGTACAGGGATGAACACTGAAGCTTTCTTT
TRBV11-2	TRBJ2-2	.	.	17	CASSVRDPPANTGELFF	TGTGCCAGCAGCGTCCGGGATCCTCCCGCGAACACCGGGGAGCTGTTTTTT
TRBV12-2	TRBJ1-5	.	.	11	CASRPDQPQHF	TGTGCAAGTCGCCCCGATCAGCCCCAGCATTTT
TRBV9	TRBJ2-7	.	TRBD2	19	CASSPDPGLAGPTTYEQYF	TGTGCCAGCAGCCCGGACCCGGGACTAGCGGGACCAACTACCTACGAGCAGTACTTC
TRBV16	TRBJ2-7	.	.	12	CASSHTDIEQYF	TGTGCCAGCAGTCACACAGACATCGAGCAGTACTTC
TRBV14	TRBJ2-7	few	.	13	CASSYAGVHEQYF	TGTGCCAGCAGTTACGCCGGGGTCCACGAGCAGTACTTC
TRBV19	TRBJ1-2	once	.	12	CASSVGNYGYTF	TGTGCCAGTAGCGTCGGGAACTATGGCTACACCTTC
TRBV6-5	TRBJ2-7	.	TRBD2	14	CASSYSGLGYEQYF	TGTGCCAGCAGTTACTCGGGACTAGGGTACGAGCAGTACTTC
TRBV7-9	TRBJ2-1	once	TRBD2	15	CASSLGLAGGLEQFF	TGTGCCAGCAGCTTGGGACTAGCGGGAGGATTAGAGCAGTTCTTC
TRBV10-2	TRBJ2-1	once	TRBD2	14	CASGPGLRVNEQFF	TGCGCCAGTGGCCCGGGACTACGAGTCAATGAGCAGTTCTTC
TRBV6-5	TRBJ1-2	.	TRBD1	16	CASSYSPPDRVFGYTF	TGTGCCAGCAGTTACTCCCCGCCGGACAGGGTATTTGGCTACACCTTC
TRBV20-1	TRBJ1-2	.	.	11	CSATRGDGYTF	TGCAGTGCTACCAGAGGAGATGGCTACACCTTC
TRBV7-3	TRBJ2-5	.	TRBD2	15	CASSPTSGGQETQYF	TGTGCCAGCAGCCCGACTAGCGGGGGTCAAGAGACCCAGTACTTC
TRBV5-4	TRBJ2-7	.	TRBD2	20	CASSLGYGFGSGRGAYEQYF	TGTGCCAGCAGCTTGGGGTACGGCTTCGGGAGCGGGAGAGGTGCGTACGAGCAGTACTTC
TRBV5-1	TRBJ1-3	.	.	16	CASSLAGPTSGNTIYF	TGCGCCAGCAGCTTGGCAGGGCCTACTTCTGGAAACACCATATATTTT
TRBV19	TRBJ2-7	.	.	14	CASRPSMSSYEQYF	TGTGCCAGTCGCCCGAGCATGTCGTCCTACGAGCAGTACTTC
TRBV19	TRBJ1-1	.	TRBD1	14	CASRVTGEFTEAFF	TGTGCCAGTAGGGTGACAGGGGAGTTCACTGAAGCTTTCTTT
TRBV6-6	TRBJ2-1	once	TRBD2	14	CASSYDSTSDEQFF	TGTGCCAGCAGTTACGACTCTACTAGCGATGAGCAGTTCTTC
TRBV27	TRBJ2-7	.	.	15	CASSLVETKSYEQYF	TGTGCCAGCAGTTTGGTAGAGACAAAGTCCTACGAGCAGTACTTC
TRBV7-6	TRBJ2-7	.	.	15	CASSLVVGGVYEQYF	TGTGCCAGCAGCTTAGTAGTAGGGGGGGTATACGAGCAGTACTTC
TRBV7-8	TRBJ2-7	.	.	14	CASSSTGRSYEQYF	TGTGCCAGCAGCTCGACAGGGAGGTCCTACGAGCAGTACTTC
TRBV5-5	TRBJ1-5	.	.	18	CASSLVNRRGNGNQPQHF	TGTGCCAGCAGCTTGGTTAACCGGCGGGGTAACGGCAATCAGCCCCAGCATTTT